The sequence of this T cell receptor beta chain was determined in a study of blood T cells in healthy people across ages. Each sample provided at least 6 micrograms of extracted total RNA. V lost 6 bases to trimming and J lost 2 bases, with 13 bases between them. The germline CDR1 and CDR2 sequences are SGHRS and YFSETQ. The CDR3 runs 14 residues. With a J-beta primer mix and a sample-barcoded 5' primer, a second PCR ran about 7 to 12 cycles. One entry per CDR3 protein, called by TCRdb with MiXCR from the 5' RACE reads. The profile shows more than 1.4 million distinct CDR3 sequences, 40% to 50% of them singletons. Study-wide results and caveats: Across the age range, TCR beta diversity per million T cells fell in a roughly linear way.

The table lists this clonotype with a few counts. Its specificity is unknown. Material: blood. The sequence was obtained from a woman younger than 35 in good health. The rearrangement uses TRBV5-1 and TRBJ2-3, with D perhaps matching TRBD2 (7 bases). In DNA, the CDR3 is TGCGCCAGCAATAACGGGGGGCTCACAGATACGCAGTATTTT. Its protein product is CASNNGGLTDTQYF.